The clone carrying this T cell receptor beta chain turned up a few times. CDR3-region Arm-PCR and iRepertoire HTBI primers produced the TCR beta libraries. TCRdb used MiXCR to reprocess the multiplex PCR reads, holding one entry per CDR3 protein. The data hold 560,000 or so distinct CDR3 sequences, with approximately 16% observed a single time. The sample belongs to a study of regulatory T cells in long-lasting Graves disease. Study information: Those Graves' patients who were newly diagnosed had been on antithyroid drugs under 3 months.

This CDR3 is built from 14 residues. The germline gives CDR1 SGHRS, CDR2 YFSETQ. V lost 6 bases and J lost 7; bases outside the gene matches: 12. Time point of the sample: newly diagnosed GD, antithyroid drugs for less than 3 months. RNA extracted from PBMCs served as the sequencing template. The same sample was also used in a study of T cells in Graves' hyperthyroidism and ophthalmopathy. As that study records: Stable disease denoted Graves' hyperthyroidism without ophthalmopathy progression within 18 months.

This sequence joins TRBV5-1 and TRBJ2-5, with 7 bases lining up with TRBD1. This TCR was recovered from a young man with Graves disease. This specimen consisted of peripheral blood mononuclear cells (PBMCs), obtained at new diagnosis, from a patient treated with antithyroid drugs. The CDR3 is CASIDRADSGTQYF. CDR3 in DNA: TGCGCCAGCATTGACAGGGCCGATTCGGGGACCCAGTACTTC. Complete variable domain (other parts from reference TRBV5-1 and TRBJ2-5): KAGVTQTPRYLIKTRGQQVTLSCSPISGHRSVSWYQQTPGQGLQFLFEYFSETQRNKGNFPGRFSGRQFSNSRSEMNVSTLELGDSALYLCASIDRADSGTQYFGPGTRLLVL.